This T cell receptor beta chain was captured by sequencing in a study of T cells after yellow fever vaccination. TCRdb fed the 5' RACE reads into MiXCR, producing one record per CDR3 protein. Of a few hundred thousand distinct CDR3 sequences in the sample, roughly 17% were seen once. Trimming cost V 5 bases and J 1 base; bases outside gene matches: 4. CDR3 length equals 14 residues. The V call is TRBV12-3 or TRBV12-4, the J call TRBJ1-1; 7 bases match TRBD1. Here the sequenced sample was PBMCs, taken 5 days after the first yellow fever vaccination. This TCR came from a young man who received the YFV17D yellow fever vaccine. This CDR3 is CASSHRGGNTEAFF. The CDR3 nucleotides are TGTGCCAGCAGTCACAGGGGAGGGAACACTGAAGCTTTCTTT.